Presented here are 7 T cell receptor beta chains from one specimen sequenced in a study of shared clonotypes between healthy human individuals. Sequencing was performed with immunoSEQ multiplex PCR; in TCRdb, only in-frame clones are kept and a portion is missing. The sample comprises fewer than 1.8 million clones, around 98.5% of which are singletons, and over 0.3% rests with the top ten. Material: naive CD4+ T cells sorted from blood. Documented subset: CD45RA+ positively selected. These receptors were collected from a man under 40 in good health.

V is TRBV4-1 and J is TRBJ2-4; possibly TRBD2 for D (6 bases). The germline CDR1 and CDR2 sequences are MGHRA and YSYEKL. This CDR3 spans 15 amino acids. V was pared by 4 bases and J by 2 bases, with 12 bases between. In nucleotides, the CDR3 is TGCGCCAGCAGCCCGGGACTGCAGCCCAAAAACATTCAGTACTTC. Protein product: CASSPGLQPKNIQYF.

The rearrangement uses TRBV28 and TRBJ1-2; D possibly corresponds to TRBD1 (6 bases). V lost 7 bases, J lost 2 bases, and 17 bases lay in between. CDR1 and CDR2 (germline): MDHEN, SYDVKM. The CDR3 loop spans 15 amino acids. The CDR3 sequence is CASKSRSGENYGYTF. DNA for the CDR3: TGTGCCAGCAAGAGTCGGTCAGGGGAAAACTATGGCTACACCTTC.

This sequence joins TRBV28 and TRBJ2-7, with D possibly matching TRBD2 (5 bases). V was shortened by 3 bases and J by 6 bases, with 18 bases between the two germline ends. Germline values: CDR1 MDHEN, CDR2 SYDVKM. CDR3 length: 15 residues. The CDR3 nucleotides are TGTGCCAGCAGTTTTGGTCGGAGGCTCTTAACCGAGCAGTACTTC. It translates to CASSFGRRLLTEQYF.

The CDR3 protein is CASSAFDLNTEAFF. In nucleotides, the CDR3 is TGTGCCAGCAGCGCCTTTGACCTGAACACTGAAGCTTTCTTT. The chain links TRBV9 to TRBJ1-1; D not certain. CDR3 size: 14 residues. The V end lost 3 bases, the J end lost 0 bases, and 9 bases lay between the germline ends. Germline CDR1 SGDLS, CDR2 YYNGEE.

The V gene is TRBV5-1, the J gene TRBJ2-7; D might be TRBD2 (6 bases). The CDR3 covers 14 residues. The V gene's germline CDR1 is SGHRS and CDR2 YFSETQ. V lost 3 bases to trimming and J lost 0 bases, with 10 bases between them. CDR3 sequence (DNA): TGCGCCAGCAGCTCGGAGGGGAGCTCCTACGAGCAGTACTTC. The encoded protein is CASSSEGSSYEQYF. Based on the CDR3 plus reference TRBV5-1 and TRBJ2-7, the full variable domain is KAGVTQTPRYLIKTRGQQVTLSCSPISGHRSVSWYQQTPGQGLQFLFEYFSETQRNKGNFPGRFSGRQFSNSRSEMNVSTLELGDSALYLCASSSEGSSYEQYFGPGTRLTVT.

V gene TRBV5-3 combines with J gene TRBJ1-4; no reliable D call. TRBV5-3 is an ORF, and what it does is uncertain. Trimming left V 1 base short and J 5 bases short, with 9 bases between. This CDR3 is 14 amino acids long. CDR3 region: CARSLMPLNEKLFF. CDR3 bases: TGTGCCAGAAGCTTGATGCCGCTAAATGAAAAACTGTTTTTT.

This chain uses TRBV20-1 with TRBJ2-1; TRBD1 is a possible D gene (6 bases). CDR1 is DFQATT and CDR2 is SNEGSKA in the germline V gene (reference sequence). This CDR3 is built from 11 residues. CDR3 sequence (DNA): TGCAGAAACCCCAGGGGTAATGAGCAGTTCTTC. This translates into CRNPRGNEQFF.